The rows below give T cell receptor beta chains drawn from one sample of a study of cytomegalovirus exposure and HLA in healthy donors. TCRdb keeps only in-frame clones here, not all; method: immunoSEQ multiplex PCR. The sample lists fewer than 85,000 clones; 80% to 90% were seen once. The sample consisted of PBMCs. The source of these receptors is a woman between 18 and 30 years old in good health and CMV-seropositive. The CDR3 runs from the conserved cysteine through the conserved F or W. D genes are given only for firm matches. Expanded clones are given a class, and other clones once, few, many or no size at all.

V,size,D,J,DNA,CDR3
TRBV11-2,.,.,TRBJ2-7,TGTGCCAGCAGCTTGCAGGAATCCTACGAGCAGTACTTC,CASSLQESYEQYF
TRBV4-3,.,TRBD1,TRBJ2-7,TGCGCCAGCAGCCAAGGGTGGATAGGACAGGGGTTTTCCTACGAGCAGTACTTC,CASSQGWIGQGFSYEQYF
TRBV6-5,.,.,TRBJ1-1,TGTGCCAGCGGGCTTCAGGGAGGGAACACTGAAGCTTTCTTT,CASGLQGGNTEAFF
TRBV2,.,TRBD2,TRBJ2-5,TGTGCCAGCAGTGCAAAGACTAGCCGGCACTTC,CASSAKTSRHF
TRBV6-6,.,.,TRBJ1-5,TGTGCCAGCAGTTACGAGGGAGGTCAGCCCCAGCATTTT,CASSYEGGQPQHF
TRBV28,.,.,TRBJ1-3,TGTGCCAGCAGTACGTGGGGGGGGAGCTCTGGAAACACCATATATTTT,CASSTWGGSSGNTIYF
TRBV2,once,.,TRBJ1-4,TGTGCCAGCAGTGGGGTTGACAGCATAGGGGAAAAACTGTTTTTT,CASSGVDSIGEKLFF
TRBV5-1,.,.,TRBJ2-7,TGCGCCAGCAGCTTGGCTGTCGGCAGGGAAGCCGAGCAGTACTTC,CASSLAVGREAEQYF
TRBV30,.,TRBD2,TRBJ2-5,TGTGCCTGGAGCCAGAGCGGGGGTCAAGAGACCCAGTACTTC,CAWSQSGGQETQYF
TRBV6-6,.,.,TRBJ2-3,TGTGCCAGCAGTAAGGGATCAGGGGTCCCCACAGATACGCAGTATTTT,CASSKGSGVPTDTQYF
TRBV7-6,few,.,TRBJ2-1,TGTGCCAGCAGTTTGAGCCCTCCGCCACCCAATGAGCAGTTCTTC,CASSLSPPPPNEQFF
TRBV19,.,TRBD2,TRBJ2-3,TGTGCCAGTAGTGACCCGGGACTAGCGGGTAGTTTGGATACGCAGTATTTT,CASSDPGLAGSLDTQYF
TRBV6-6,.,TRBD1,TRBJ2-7,TGTGCCAGCAGTAACTTACCGACAGGGATCTCCTACGAGCAGTACTTC,CASSNLPTGISYEQYF
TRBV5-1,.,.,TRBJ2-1,TGCGCCAGCAGCTTGGAGGGCGGGGGCAGCTCCTACAATGAGCAGTTCTTC,CASSLEGGGSSYNEQFF
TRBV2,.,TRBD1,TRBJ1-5,TGTGCCAGCAGTCCAGGGGGCGCCGTTCAGCCCCAGCATTTT,CASSPGGAVQPQHF
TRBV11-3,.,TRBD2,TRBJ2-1,TGTGCCAGCAGCCGCGGGGTAGCGGGAATTATTGAGCAGTTCTTC,CASSRGVAGIIEQFF